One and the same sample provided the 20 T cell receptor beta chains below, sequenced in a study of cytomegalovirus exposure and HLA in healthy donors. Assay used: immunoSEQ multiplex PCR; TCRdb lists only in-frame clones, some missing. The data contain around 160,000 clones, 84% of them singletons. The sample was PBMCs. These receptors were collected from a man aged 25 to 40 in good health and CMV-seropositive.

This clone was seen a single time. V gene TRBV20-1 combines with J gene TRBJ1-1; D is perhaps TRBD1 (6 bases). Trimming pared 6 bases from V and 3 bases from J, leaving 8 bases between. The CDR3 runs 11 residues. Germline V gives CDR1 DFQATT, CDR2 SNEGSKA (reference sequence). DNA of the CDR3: TGCAGTGCCGACAGGTACACTGAAGCTTTCTTT. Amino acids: CSADRYTEAFF.

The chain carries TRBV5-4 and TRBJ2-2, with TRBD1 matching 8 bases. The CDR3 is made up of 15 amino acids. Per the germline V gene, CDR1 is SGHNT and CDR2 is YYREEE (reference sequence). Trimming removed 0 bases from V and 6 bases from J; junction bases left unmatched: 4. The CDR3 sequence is CASSLDRGVAGELFF. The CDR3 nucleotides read TGTGCCAGCAGCTTGGACAGGGGGGTAGCCGGGGAGCTGTTTTTT.

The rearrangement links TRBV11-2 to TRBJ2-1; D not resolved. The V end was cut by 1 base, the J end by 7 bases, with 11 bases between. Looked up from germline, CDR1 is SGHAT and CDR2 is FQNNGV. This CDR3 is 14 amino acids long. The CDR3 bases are TGTGCCAGCAGCTTAGGGGCCGCGTTGAATGAGCAGTTCTTC. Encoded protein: CASSLGAALNEQFF.

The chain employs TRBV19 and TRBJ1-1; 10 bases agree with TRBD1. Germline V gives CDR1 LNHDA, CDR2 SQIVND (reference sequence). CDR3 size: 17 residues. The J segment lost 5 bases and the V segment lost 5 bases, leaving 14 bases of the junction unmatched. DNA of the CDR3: TGTGCCAGTAGTCCCCGGGACAGGGGCCTCCCGGGGACTGAAGCTTTCTTT. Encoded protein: CASSPRDRGLPGTEAFF. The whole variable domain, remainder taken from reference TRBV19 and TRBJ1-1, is DGGITQSPKYLFRKEGQNVTLSCEQNLNHDAMYWYRQDPGQGLRLIYYSQIVNDFQKGDIAEGYSVSREKKESFPLTVTSAQKNPTAFYLCASSPRDRGLPGTEAFFGQGTRLTVV.

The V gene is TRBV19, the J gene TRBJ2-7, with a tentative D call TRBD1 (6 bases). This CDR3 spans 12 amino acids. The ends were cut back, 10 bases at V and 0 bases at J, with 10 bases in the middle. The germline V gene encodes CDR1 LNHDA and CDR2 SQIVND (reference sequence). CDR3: CATTGNSYEQYF. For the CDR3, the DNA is TGTGCCACCACAGGGAACTCCTACGAGCAGTACTTC.

This CDR3 reads CASSLEGLGLGEQYF. CDR3 bases: TGTGCCAGCAGCTTAGAGGGACTAGGGTTGGGCGAGCAGTACTTC. The chain joins TRBV7-2 to TRBJ2-7; 8 nucleotides align to TRBD2. The CDR3 loop spans 15 amino acids. Germline CDR1 and CDR2: SGHTA and FQGNSA. V trimming: 1 base; J trimming: 6 bases; junction bases outside the gene matches: 8.

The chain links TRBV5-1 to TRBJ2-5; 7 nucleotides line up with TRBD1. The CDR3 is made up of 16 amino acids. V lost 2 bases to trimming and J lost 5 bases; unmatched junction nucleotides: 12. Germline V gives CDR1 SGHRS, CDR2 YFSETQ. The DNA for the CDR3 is TGCGCCAGCAGCTTCGATGCCAGGGGGATCCTTGAGACCCAGTACTTC. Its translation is CASSFDARGILETQYF.

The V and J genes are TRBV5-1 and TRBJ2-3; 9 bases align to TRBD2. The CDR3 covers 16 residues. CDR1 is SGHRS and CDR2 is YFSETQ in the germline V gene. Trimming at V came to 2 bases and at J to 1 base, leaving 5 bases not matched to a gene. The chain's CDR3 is CASSFLAGDGTDTQYF. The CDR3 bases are TGCGCCAGCAGCTTTTTAGCGGGAGATGGCACAGATACGCAGTATTTT.

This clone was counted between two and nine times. The CDR3 loop is CASSVEGGANNEQFF. DNA for the CDR3: TGTGCCAGCAGCGTAGAAGGGGGCGCAAACAATGAGCAGTTCTTC. This chain uses TRBV9 with TRBJ2-1; 7 nucleotides agree with TRBD1. This CDR3 region has 15 residues. Trimming cost V 0 bases and J 5 bases; bases outside gene matches: 5. From germline, CDR1 is SGDLS and CDR2 YYNGEE. Looking up the rest from reference TRBV9 and TRBJ2-1 gives the full variable domain: DSGVTQTPKHLITATGQRVTLRCSPRSGDLSVYWYQQSLDQGLQFLIQYYNGEERAKGNILERFSAQQFPDLHSELNLSSLELGDSALYFCASSVEGGANNEQFFGPGTRLTVL.

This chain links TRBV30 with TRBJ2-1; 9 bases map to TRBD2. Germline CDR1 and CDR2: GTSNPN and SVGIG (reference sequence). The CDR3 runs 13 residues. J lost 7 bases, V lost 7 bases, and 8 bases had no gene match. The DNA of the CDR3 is TGTGCCTCAGAGCGGGGGGCGGGGAATGAGCAGTTCTTC. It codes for CASERGAGNEQFF.

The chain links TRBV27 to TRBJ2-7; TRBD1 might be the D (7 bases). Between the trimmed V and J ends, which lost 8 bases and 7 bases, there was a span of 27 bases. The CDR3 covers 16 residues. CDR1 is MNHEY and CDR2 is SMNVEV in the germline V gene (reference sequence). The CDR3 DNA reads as TGTGCCAGCCGGCAGGGCCGGGGGACAGTCTGGGCAGAGCAGTACTTC. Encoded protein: CASRQGRGTVWAEQYF.

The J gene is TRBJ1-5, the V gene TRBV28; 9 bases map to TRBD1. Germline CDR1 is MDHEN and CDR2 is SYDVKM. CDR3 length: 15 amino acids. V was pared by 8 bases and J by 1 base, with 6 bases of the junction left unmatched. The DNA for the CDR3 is TGTGCCAGCCGGACAGGGGAGATGAGCAATCAGCCCCAGCATTTT. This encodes CASRTGEMSNQPQHF.

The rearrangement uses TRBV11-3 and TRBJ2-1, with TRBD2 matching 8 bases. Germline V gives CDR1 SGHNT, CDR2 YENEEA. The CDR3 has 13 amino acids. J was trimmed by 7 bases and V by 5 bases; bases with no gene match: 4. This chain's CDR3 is CASSPAGGNEQFF. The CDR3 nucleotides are TGTGCCAGCAGCCCGGCGGGGGGAAATGAGCAGTTCTTC.

CDR3 DNA sequence: TGTGCCAGCAGTATAGGGGGGGGCAGAACCTACGAGCAGTACTTC. Translated, it gives CASSIGGGRTYEQYF. The chain combines TRBV6-5 with TRBJ2-7, with D tentatively TRBD2 (7 bases). Germline CDR1 reads MNHEY; CDR2 reads SVGAGI. The V end lost 5 bases, the J end lost 2 bases, and 16 bases lay between the germline ends. This CDR3 is 15 amino acids long.

For the CDR3, the DNA is TGTGCCAGTAGACTCCAGGGACAGGGGAACACTGAAGCTTTCTTT. This encodes CASRLQGQGNTEAFF. The chain has TRBV19 and TRBJ1-1; 9 bases map to TRBD1. Germline V gene lookup returns CDR1 LNHDA and CDR2 SQIVND (reference sequence). V shed 6 bases and J 1 base; nucleotides not matched to a gene: 6. The CDR3 runs 15 residues.

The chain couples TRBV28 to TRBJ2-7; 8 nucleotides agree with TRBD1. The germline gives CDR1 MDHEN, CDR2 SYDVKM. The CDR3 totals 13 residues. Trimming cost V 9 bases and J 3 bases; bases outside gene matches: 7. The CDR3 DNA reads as TGTGCCAGTACAGGGGGTCGGTTCTACGAGCAGTACTTC. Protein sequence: CASTGGRFYEQYF.

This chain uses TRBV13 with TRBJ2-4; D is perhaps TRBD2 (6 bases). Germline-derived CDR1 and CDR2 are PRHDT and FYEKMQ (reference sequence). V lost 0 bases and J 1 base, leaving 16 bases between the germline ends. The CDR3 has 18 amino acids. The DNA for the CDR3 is TGTGCCAGCAGCTTAGGCAACAGTGAGAGCGGGGCCAAAAACATTCAGTACTTC. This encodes CASSLGNSESGAKNIQYF.

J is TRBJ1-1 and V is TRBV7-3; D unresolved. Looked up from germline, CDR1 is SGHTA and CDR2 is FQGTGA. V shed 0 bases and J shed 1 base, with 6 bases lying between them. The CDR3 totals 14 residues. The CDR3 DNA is TGTGCCAGCAGCTTAACGGGAGCGAACACTGAAGCTTTCTTT. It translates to CASSLTGANTEAFF.

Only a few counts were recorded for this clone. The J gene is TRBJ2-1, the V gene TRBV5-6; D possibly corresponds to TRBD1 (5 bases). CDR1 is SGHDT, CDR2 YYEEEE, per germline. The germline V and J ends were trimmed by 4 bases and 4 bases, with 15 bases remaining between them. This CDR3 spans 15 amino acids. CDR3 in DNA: TGTGCCAGCAGCCTGACAGTTTCTCCGTACAATGAGCAGTTCTTC. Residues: CASSLTVSPYNEQFF. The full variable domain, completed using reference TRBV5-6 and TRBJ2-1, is DAGVTQSPTHLIKTRGQQVTLRCSPKSGHDTVSWYQQALGQGPQFIFQYYEEEERQRGNFPDRFSGHQFPNYSSELNVNALLLGDSALYLCASSLTVSPYNEQFFGPGTRLTVL.

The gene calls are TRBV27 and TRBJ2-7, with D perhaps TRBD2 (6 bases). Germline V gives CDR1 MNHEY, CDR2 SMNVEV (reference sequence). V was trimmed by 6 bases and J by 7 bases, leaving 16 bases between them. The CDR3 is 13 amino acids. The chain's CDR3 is CASSWTSGREQYF. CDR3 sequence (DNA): TGTGCCAGCAGCTGGACTTCGGGGAGGGAGCAGTACTTC.